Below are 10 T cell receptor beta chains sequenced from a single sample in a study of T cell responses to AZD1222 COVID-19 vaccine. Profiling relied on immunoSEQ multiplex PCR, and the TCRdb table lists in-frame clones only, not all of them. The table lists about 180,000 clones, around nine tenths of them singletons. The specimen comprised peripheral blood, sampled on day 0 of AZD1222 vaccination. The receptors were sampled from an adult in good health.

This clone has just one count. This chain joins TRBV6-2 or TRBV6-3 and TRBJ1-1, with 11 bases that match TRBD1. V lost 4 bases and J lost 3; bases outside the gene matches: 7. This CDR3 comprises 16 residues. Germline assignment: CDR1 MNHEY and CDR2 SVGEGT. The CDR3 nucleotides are TGTGCCAGCAGTTGGGGAAGGGACAGGGGGGACACTGAAGCTTTCTTT. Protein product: CASSWGRDRGDTEAFF.

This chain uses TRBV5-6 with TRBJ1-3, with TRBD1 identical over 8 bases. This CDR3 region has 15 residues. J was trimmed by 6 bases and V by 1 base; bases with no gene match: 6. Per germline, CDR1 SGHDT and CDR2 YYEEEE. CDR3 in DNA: TGTGCCAGCAGCTTGCTGACAGGGGAGATAAACACCATATATTTT. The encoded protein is CASSLLTGEINTIYF.

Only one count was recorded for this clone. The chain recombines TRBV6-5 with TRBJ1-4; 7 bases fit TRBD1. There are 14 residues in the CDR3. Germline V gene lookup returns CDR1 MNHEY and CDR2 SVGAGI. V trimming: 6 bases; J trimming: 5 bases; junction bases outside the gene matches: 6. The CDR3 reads CASSAQGGNEKLFF. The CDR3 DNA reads TGTGCCAGCAGCGCTCAGGGGGGAAATGAAAAACTGTTTTTT.

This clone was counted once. CDR3 in DNA: TGTGCCAGCAGCTCTCGACGGGCTAACTATGGCTACACCTTC. The encoded protein is CASSSRRANYGYTF. V is TRBV27 and J is TRBJ1-2; D gene uncertain. V was shortened by 6 bases and J by 0 bases, with 11 bases between the two germline ends. The CDR3 spans 14 residues. From germline, CDR1 is MNHEY and CDR2 SMNVEV (reference sequence).

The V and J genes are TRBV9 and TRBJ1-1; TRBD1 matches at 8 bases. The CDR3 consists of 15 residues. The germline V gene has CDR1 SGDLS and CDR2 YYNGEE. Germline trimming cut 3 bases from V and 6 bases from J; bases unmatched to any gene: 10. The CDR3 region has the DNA TGTGCCAGCAGCGCCCGGGGGACAGGTGCCTCTGAAGCTTTCTTT. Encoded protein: CASSARGTGASEAFF.

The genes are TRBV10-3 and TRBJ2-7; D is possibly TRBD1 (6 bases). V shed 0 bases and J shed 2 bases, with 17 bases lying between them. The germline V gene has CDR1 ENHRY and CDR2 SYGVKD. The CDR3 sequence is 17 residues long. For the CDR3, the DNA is TGTGCCATCAGTGAGTCGACTCGGCAGGGGTCCCCCTACGAGCAGTACTTC. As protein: CAISESTRQGSPYEQYF.

This CDR3 is CASSSWTSGTYEQFF. Here the CDR3 DNA reads TGTGCCAGCAGCTCATGGACTAGCGGGACCTATGAGCAGTTCTTC. The chain employs TRBV27 and TRBJ2-1; TRBD2 matches at 12 bases. Germline V gives CDR1 MNHEY, CDR2 SMNVEV (reference sequence). V gave up 6 bases and J gave up 8 bases; unmatched junction bases: 8. The CDR3 spans 15 residues.

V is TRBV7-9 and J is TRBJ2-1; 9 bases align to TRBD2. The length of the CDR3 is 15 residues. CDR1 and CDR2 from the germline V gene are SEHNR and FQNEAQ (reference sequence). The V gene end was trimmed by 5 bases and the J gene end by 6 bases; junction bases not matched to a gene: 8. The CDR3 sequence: CASSPTGTSRNEQFF. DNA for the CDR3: TGTGCCAGCAGCCCAACCGGGACTAGCCGCAATGAGCAGTTCTTC.

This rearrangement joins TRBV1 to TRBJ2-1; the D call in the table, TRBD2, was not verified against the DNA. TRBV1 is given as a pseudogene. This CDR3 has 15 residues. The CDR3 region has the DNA TGCACCAGCAGCCAAGATCCAGCGGAACCAAGGGAGCAGTTCTTC. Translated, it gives CTSSQDPAEPREQFF.

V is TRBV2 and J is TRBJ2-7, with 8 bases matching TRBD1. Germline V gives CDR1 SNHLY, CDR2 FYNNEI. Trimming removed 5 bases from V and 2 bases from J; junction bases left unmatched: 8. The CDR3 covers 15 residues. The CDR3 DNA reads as TGTGCCAGCAGTCCGTCTACAGGGGGAACCTACGAGCAGTACTTC. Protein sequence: CASSPSTGGTYEQYF. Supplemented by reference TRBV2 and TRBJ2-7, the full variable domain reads EPEVTQTPSHQVTQMGQEVILRCVPISNHLYFYWYRQILGQKVEFLVSFYNNEISEKSEIFDDQFSVERPDGSNFTLKIRSTKLEDSAMYFCASSPSTGGTYEQYFGPGTRLTVT.